Ten or more counts support the clone carrying this T cell receptor (beta chain). This specimen belongs to a study of T cells in Graves' hyperthyroidism and ophthalmopathy. Regions amplified from RNA transcripts were the TCR beta CDR3 regions. During a first-round RT-PCR of the TCR CDR3, the HTBI primer set was used. TCRdb called the multiplex PCR reads again in MiXCR, with one record for every CDR3 protein. This sample has around 390,000 distinct CDR3 sequences, with 14% found just once. The length of the CDR3 is 14 residues. The V segment lost 6 bases and the J segment 5 bases; nucleotides outside the gene matches: 8.

Sequenced sample: blood. The sequence derives from a woman aged 25 to 45 with Graves' ophthalmopathy. The rearrangement uses TRBV12-3 or TRBV12-4 and TRBJ2-3, with 7 bases identical to TRBD1. The CDR3: CASSQGVRLDTQYF. CDR3 DNA sequence: TGTGCCAGCAGCCAGGGGGTCCGCCTAGATACGCAGTATTTT.